This T cell receptor (beta chain) came from a study of blood T cell repertoires in COVID-19. Study in general: The United States, Italy and Spain were the sources of the acute and convalescent COVID-19 samples.

Everyone who took part was 18 to 89 years old, and they came from 24 US areas. This CDR3 has 14 amino acids. V lost 3 bases, J lost 1 base, and 7 bases lay in between. Germline V gene lookup returns CDR1 MGHDK and CDR2 SYGVNS. This clone was picked up a small number of times. In the original workflow: Estimates of nucleated cell counts were drawn from the amplification of reference gene primers. Clones were read by immunoSEQ multiplex PCR, and TCRdb kept only the in-frame ones, dropping some. The DNA was the basis for D and trimming; V, J and clone size are from that table. The sample gives 310,000 or so clones, roughly 89% of which show up once; about 8.9% is in the top ten.

This rearrangement joins TRBV25-1 to TRBJ2-1; tentative D call: TRBD1 (5 bases). Sequencing input: PBMCs or T cells enriched from blood (not recorded which). This TCR was sampled from a woman under 30 who had recovered from COVID-19. The CDR3: CASSEGLSYNEQFF. As DNA, the CDR3 is TGTGCCAGCAGTGAGGGGCTATCCTACAATGAGCAGTTCTTC.